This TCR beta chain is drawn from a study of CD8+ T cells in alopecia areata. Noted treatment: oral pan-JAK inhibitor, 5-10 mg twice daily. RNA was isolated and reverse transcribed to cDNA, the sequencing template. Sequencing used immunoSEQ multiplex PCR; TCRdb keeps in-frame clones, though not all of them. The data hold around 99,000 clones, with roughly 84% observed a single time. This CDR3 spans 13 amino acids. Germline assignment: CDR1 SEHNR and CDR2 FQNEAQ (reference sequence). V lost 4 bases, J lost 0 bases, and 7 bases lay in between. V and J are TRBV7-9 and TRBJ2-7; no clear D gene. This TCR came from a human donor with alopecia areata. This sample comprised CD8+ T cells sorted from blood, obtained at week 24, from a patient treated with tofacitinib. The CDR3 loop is CASSSPSSYEQYF. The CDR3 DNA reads TGTGCCAGCAGCTCACCAAGCTCCTACGAGCAGTACTTC.